Following are 15 T cell receptor beta chains from one sample sequenced in a study of shared clonotypes between healthy human individuals. Sequencing used immunoSEQ multiplex PCR; TCRdb keeps in-frame clones, though not all of them. The data show about 2.4 million clones, 90% to 95% seen once. Sequenced: naive CD4+ T cells from PBMCs. Subset described: CD45RA+ positively selected. Receptors originate from a man between 18 and 29 years old in good health. Some clones in this sample may be carry-over from other donors' samples.

The CDR3 DNA reads TGCGCCAGCAGCCAAGGTCGGGGGGGCCCCACCGGGGAGCTGTTTTTT. Translating gives CASSQGRGGPTGELFF. V and J are TRBV4-1 and TRBJ2-2; 8 bases line up with TRBD2. The V gene end was trimmed by 1 base and the J gene end by 4 bases; junction bases not matched to a gene: 5. Per the germline V gene, CDR1 is MGHRA and CDR2 is YSYEKL. The CDR3 is 16 amino acids.

Notes on this clone: This sample also contains other DNA sequences that code for the same CDR3. V and J are TRBV9 and TRBJ2-2, with 10 bases that match TRBD2. V dropped 3 bases and J dropped 4; count of bases not matched to a gene: 0. The germline V gene encodes CDR1 SGDLS and CDR2 YYNGEE. The CDR3 runs to 14 residues. DNA of the CDR3: TGTGCCAGCAGCGCTAGCGGGGGCACCGGGGAGCTGTTTTTT. It yields the protein CASSASGGTGELFF.

The chain employs TRBV19 and TRBJ2-4; tentatively, D is TRBD1 (5 bases). Looked up from germline, CDR1 is LNHDA and CDR2 is SQIVND (reference sequence). The V end lost 3 bases, the J end lost 0 bases, and 12 bases lay between the germline ends. The length of the CDR3 is 16 residues. CDR3 amino acids: CASSMGTQVAKNIQYF. CDR3 DNA sequence: TGTGCCAGTAGTATGGGCACACAGGTAGCCAAAAACATTCAGTACTTC.

The chain combines TRBV7-8 with TRBJ2-7; TRBD2 is a possible D gene (5 bases). V was cut by 3 bases and J by 2 bases, with 8 bases left in between. CDR1 is SGHVS, CDR2 FQNEAQ, per germline. The CDR3 runs to 13 residues. The CDR3 sequence: CASSFQRPYEQYF. CDR3 DNA sequence: TGTGCCAGCAGCTTCCAGCGGCCCTACGAGCAGTACTTC.

The V and J genes are TRBV5-1 and TRBJ2-1; 12 bases agree with TRBD2. The germline CDR1 and CDR2 sequences are SGHRS and YFSETQ. V lost 6 bases to trimming and J lost 6 bases; unmatched junction nucleotides: 13. The CDR3 contains 17 residues. The DNA for the CDR3 is TGCGCCAGCACCCGGGGACCTGCTAGCGGGAGGGCCAATGAGCAGTTCTTC. Protein: CASTRGPASGRANEQFF.

The chain couples TRBV5-1 to TRBJ1-5; 9 bases are a match to TRBD1. Germline CDR1 and CDR2: SGHRS and YFSETQ. V shed 3 bases, J shed 2 bases, and the junction held 3 bases outside the gene matches. The CDR3 has 15 residues. The DNA for the CDR3 is TGCGCCAGCAGCTGGACAGGGGAAGGCAATCAGCCCCAGCATTTT. This codes for CASSWTGEGNQPQHF.

This sequence joins TRBV7-3 and TRBJ2-1, with 7 bases aligning to TRBD1. V was clipped by 5 bases and J by 9 bases; unmatched bases: 13. The CDR3 sequence is 15 residues long. Germline CDR1 reads SGHTA; CDR2 reads FQGTGA. Here the CDR3 reads CASSLGQTGKVEQFF. CDR3 DNA sequence: TGTGCCAGCAGCCTTGGCCAGACAGGGAAAGTTGAGCAGTTCTTC.

The J gene is TRBJ2-7, the V gene TRBV5-5; possibly TRBD1 or TRBD2 for D (5 bases each). The CDR3 has 14 amino acids. Trimming removed 2 bases from V and 5 bases from J, with 14 bases in between. Germline CDR1 and CDR2: SGHKS and YYEKEE (reference sequence). In DNA form, the CDR3 reads TGTGCCAGCAGCTTCCCAGGGACGGCTCACGAGCAGTACTTC. Protein product: CASSFPGTAHEQYF.

The chain couples TRBV27 to TRBJ2-5; 8 bases agree with TRBD2. The V segment lost 1 base and the J segment 5 bases; nucleotides outside the gene matches: 15. The CDR3 contains 18 residues. Germline assignment: CDR1 MNHEY and CDR2 SMNVEV (reference sequence). The CDR3: CASSLWSGRAIEMETQYF. CDR3 DNA sequence: TGTGCCAGCAGTTTATGGTCCGGGAGGGCCATCGAGATGGAGACCCAGTACTTC.

The chain recombines TRBV29-1 with TRBJ2-7; 11 nucleotides match TRBD1. This CDR3 has 12 residues. The germline V gene has CDR1 SQVTM and CDR2 ANQGSEA. Germline trimming cut 6 bases from V and 7 bases from J; bases unmatched to any gene: 5. The CDR3 protein is CSVGQGAIEQYF. The DNA of the CDR3 is TGCAGCGTCGGACAGGGGGCGATAGAGCAGTACTTC.

As to this clone: Other DNA sequences in the same sample also yield this CDR3. V and J are TRBV30 and TRBJ2-6, with a possible D match to TRBD2 (5 bases). V dropped 0 bases and J dropped 0 bases, with 6 bases sitting between them. Germline V gene data show CDR1 as GTSNPN and CDR2 as SVGIG (reference sequence). The CDR3 extends over 15 amino acids. CDR3 bases: TGTGCCTGGAGTGTACGGGGCTCTGGGGCCAACGTCCTGACTTTC. Residues: CAWSVRGSGANVLTF.

V gene TRBV19 combines with J gene TRBJ2-1, with D perhaps TRBD2 (6 bases). V lost 6 bases and J lost 0, with 15 bases in between. The V gene's germline CDR1 is LNHDA and CDR2 SQIVND (reference sequence). CDR3 size: 16 residues. The CDR3 protein is CASRFGGINSYNEQFF. The CDR3 region has the DNA TGTGCCAGTAGATTTGGCGGGATCAACTCCTACAATGAGCAGTTCTTC.

This sequence joins TRBV5-4 and TRBJ2-3; the D gene is possibly TRBD2 (6 bases). Trimming removed 2 bases from V and 4 bases from J, with 14 bases in between. This CDR3 region has 15 residues. Germline-derived CDR1 and CDR2 are SGHNT and YYREEE (reference sequence). The CDR3 protein is CASSFRGTRSDTQYF. In DNA, the CDR3 is TGTGCCAGCAGCTTCCGGGGGACGAGGTCAGATACGCAGTATTTT.

Concerning this clone: Additional DNA sequences in this sample encode the identical CDR3. This chain joins TRBV9 and TRBJ1-1, with TRBD1 as a possible D gene (5 bases). Trimming left V 4 bases short and J 1 base short, with 8 bases between. There are 13 residues in the CDR3. Germline V gives CDR1 SGDLS, CDR2 YYNGEE. CDR3 DNA: TGTGCCAGCAGCCGTGGGGGGAACACTGAAGCTTTCTTT. Its translation is CASSRGGNTEAFF.

The chain couples TRBV19 to TRBJ2-7, with D possibly being TRBD1 (6 bases). This CDR3 contains 14 residues. In germline, CDR1 is LNHDA, CDR2 SQIVND (reference sequence). With 6 bases removed from V and 0 bases from J, the gap between germline ends came to 12 bases. The CDR3 DNA sequence: TGTGCCAGTAGGCGGACAGCTCCCTCCTACGAGCAGTACTTC. This sequence encodes CASRRTAPSYEQYF.